The clone carrying this T cell receptor (beta chain) was picked up a small number of times. Antigen: not known. This sample was included in a study of identical twins. Study-wide results and limits: Cord blood beta clonotypes that were abundant carried fewer insertions, and memory repertoires showed no such trend. Beta out-of-frame twin sharing showed a weaker excess. In monozygotic twins, models underestimated the sharing of out-of-frame TCR alpha.

Each CDR3 protein gets one entry after TCRdb re-called the 5' RACE reads with MiXCR. The profile shows hundreds of thousands of distinct CDR3 sequences, roughly 8% of them singletons. Germline lookup yields CDR1 LNHNV and CDR2 YYDKDF (reference sequence). This CDR3 spans 12 amino acids. Trimming removed 5 bases from V and 6 bases from J, with 9 bases in between. These data were likewise used in another study, on yellow fever vaccine responses in identical twins.

This TCR came from a young woman in good health. Sequencing was done on a sample of PBMCs. V usage is TRBV15 and J usage is TRBJ2-3; D uncertain. In DNA, the CDR3 is TGTGCCACCAGCTCCTTCGGTGATACGCAGTATTTT. It specifies CATSSFGDTQYF.